This T cell receptor (beta chain) was sequenced during a study of beta chain features in type 1 diabetes. Study findings and constraints: Comparison showed that naive, central memory and Treg TCRB repertoires appeared more similar among patients than among healthy donors. Patients and controls would be equally affected if PCR favored shorter templates. Among all four CD4+ subsets, Type 1 diabetes patients had TCRB CDR3s that were moderately but significantly shorter.

The CDR3 covers 13 residues. The ends were cut back, 1 base at V and 9 bases at J, with 7 bases in the middle. Germline V gene sequence: CDR1 MGHRA, CDR2 YSYEKL. This clone was seen a few times. The antigen is not known. CD4+ cells of the naive, central memory, regulatory and stem cell-like memory types were sorted via CD45RO/CCR7/CD25/CD127/CD95/CD27. Sorted populations all exceeded 95% purity. Expressed TCRB transcripts were sequenced, since all the RNA that had been isolated was reverse transcribed. Method: immunoSEQ multiplex PCR; TCRdb's copy keeps in-frame clones and lacks some. The sample records roughly 700,000 clones, roughly 13% being singletons.

The sample taken for sequencing was naive CD4+ T cells from blood. V usage is TRBV4-1 and J usage is TRBJ1-6; no definite D call. The TCR originated in a man aged 18 to 30 with type 1 diabetes. The CDR3 bases are TGCGCCAGCAGCCAAGTAAATGGTTCACCCCTCCACTTT. This codes for CASSQVNGSPLHF.